This T cell receptor (beta chain) comes out of a study of T-cell reconstitution after alpha-beta-depleted transplantation in children. Preparation of the TCRbeta library involved a method that used unique molecular identifiers. MiXCR, run by TCRdb on the PCR reads, gives a single entry per CDR3 protein. The sample lists about 580,000 distinct CDR3 sequences, under 25% occurring once. Notes on the study in general: There were reportedly several hundred expanded graft clones from which alpha-beta T cells came about two months after transplant.

On this clonotype itself: The antigen remains unidentified.

Specimen: PBMCs, mostly from graft donor cells, collected 360 days after TCRalphabeta/CD19-depleted stem cell transplant. This receptor was obtained from a boy under two years old who had a stem cell transplant for acute myeloid leukemia, so the T cells may come from the graft donor.

CDR3 nucleotide sequence: TGTGCCAGCAGTGAAGACCAGGGTATTGGCTACAATGAGCAGTTCTTC. Amino acid sequence: CASSEDQGIGYNEQFF. The rearrangement joins TRBV2 to TRBJ2-1; D might be TRBD1 (5 bases). Germline V gene sequence: CDR1 SNHLY, CDR2 FYNNEI. Deletions cut 1 base from V and 3 bases from J, with 13 bases between. The CDR3 covers 16 residues.